This T cell receptor (beta chain) originates from a study of long-term antiretroviral therapy in people with HIV. The ends were cut back, 0 bases at V and 6 bases at J, with 8 bases in the middle. This CDR3 is 14 amino acids long. The germline V gene has CDR1 MNHNY and CDR2 SVGAGI (reference sequence). The libraries were made with immunoSEQ v3.0 at survey level. The protocol was immunoSEQ multiplex PCR, while the TCRdb copy is restricted to in-frame clones and leaves out a portion. The table records 20,000 to 25,000 clones, approximately 90% of them present only once. The sequences come from unsorted PBMCs, collected 1.8 years before starting antiretroviral therapy. V usage is TRBV6-6 and J usage is TRBJ1-4; D is uncertain. This TCR came from a woman between 25 and 40 years old with HIV. DNA of the CDR3: TGTGCCAGCAGTTACTCGTCCTACGATGAAAAACTGTTTTTT. It encodes CASSYSSYDEKLFF.